This entry is about one T cell receptor (beta chain). The data are from a study of cytomegalovirus exposure and HLA in healthy donors. At the level of the study: Unique TCRs numbering around 80 million, obtained from HLA-typed donors, made up an early data release.

13 Jbeta primers and 60 Vbeta primers were used for the PCR. The assay was immunoSEQ multiplex PCR, and TCRdb's table has in-frame clones only and misses some. The profile shows about 140,000 clones, around 66% of them singletons. This CDR3 contains 14 residues. The V gene's germline CDR1 is MDHEN and CDR2 SYDVKM. The V end lost 6 bases, the J end lost 5 bases, and 14 bases lay between the germline ends. The clonotype originates from a woman aged 60-75 years in good health and CMV-seronegative. The material sequenced was PBMCs. V is TRBV28 and J is TRBJ2-1, with D uncertain. CDR3 residues: CASSYTGSHNEQFF. The DNA of the CDR3 is TGTGCCAGCAGCTATACCGGGTCGCACAATGAGCAGTTCTTC.